One T cell receptor (beta chain) is described in this entry. Sequencing used immunoSEQ multiplex PCR; TCRdb keeps in-frame clones, though not all of them. The repertoire holds about 250,000 clones, with over 75% as singletons. This record belongs to a study of blood T cell repertoires in COVID-19. Cohort 3 recovered donors had two negative PCRs, clearance, or symptom resolution. There are 11 residues in the CDR3. V was clipped by 5 bases and J by 10 bases, with 9 bases between them. CDR1 and CDR2 (germline): MNHEY, SVGEGT. The sequence derives from a man aged 18-30 years who had recovered from COVID-19. The specimen was PBMCs or T cells enriched from blood (not recorded which). The chain recombines TRBV6-2 or TRBV6-3 with TRBJ2-1; maybe TRBD2 (5 bases). The DNA for the CDR3 is TGTGCCAGCAGTATTTCTAGCGAGCAGTTCTTC. Translating gives CASSISSEQFF.